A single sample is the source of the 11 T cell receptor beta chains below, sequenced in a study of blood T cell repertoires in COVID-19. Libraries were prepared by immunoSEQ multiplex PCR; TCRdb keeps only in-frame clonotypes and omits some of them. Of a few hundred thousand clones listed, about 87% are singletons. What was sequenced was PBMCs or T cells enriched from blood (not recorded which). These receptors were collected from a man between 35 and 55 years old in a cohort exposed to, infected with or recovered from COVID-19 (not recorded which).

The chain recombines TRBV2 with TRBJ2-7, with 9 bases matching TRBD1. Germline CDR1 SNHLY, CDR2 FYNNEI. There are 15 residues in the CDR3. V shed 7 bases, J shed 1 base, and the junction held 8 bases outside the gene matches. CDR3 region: CASTETGGVSYEQYF. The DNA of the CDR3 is TGTGCCAGCACCGAGACAGGGGGGGTTTCCTACGAGCAGTACTTC. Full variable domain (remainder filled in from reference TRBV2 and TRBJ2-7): EPEVTQTPSHQVTQMGQEVILRCVPISNHLYFYWYRQILGQKVEFLVSFYNNEISEKSEIFDDQFSVERPDGSNFTLKIRSTKLEDSAMYFCASTETGGVSYEQYFGPGTRLTVT.

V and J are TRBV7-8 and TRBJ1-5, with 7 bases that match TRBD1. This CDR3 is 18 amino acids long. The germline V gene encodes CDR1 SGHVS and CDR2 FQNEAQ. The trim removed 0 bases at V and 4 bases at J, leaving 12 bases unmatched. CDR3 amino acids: CASSLAGIDRVGNQPQHF. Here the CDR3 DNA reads TGTGCCAGCAGCTTAGCGGGTATCGACAGGGTTGGAAATCAGCCCCAGCATTTT.

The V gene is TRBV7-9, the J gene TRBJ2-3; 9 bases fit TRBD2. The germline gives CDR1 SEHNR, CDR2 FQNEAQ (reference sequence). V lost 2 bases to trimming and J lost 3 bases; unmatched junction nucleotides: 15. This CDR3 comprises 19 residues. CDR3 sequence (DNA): TGTGCCAGCAGCTTAAGACAGAAGTCCGGGACTAGCTTTACAGATACGCAGTATTTT. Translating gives CASSLRQKSGTSFTDTQYF.

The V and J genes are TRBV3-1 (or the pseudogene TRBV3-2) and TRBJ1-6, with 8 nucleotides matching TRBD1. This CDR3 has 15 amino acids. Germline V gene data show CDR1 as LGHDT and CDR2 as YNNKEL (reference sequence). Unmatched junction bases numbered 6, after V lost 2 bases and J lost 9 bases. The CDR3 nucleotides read TGTGCCAGCAGCCAAATCGGACAGGGAGGTTCACCCCTCCACTTT. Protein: CASSQIGQGGSPLHF.

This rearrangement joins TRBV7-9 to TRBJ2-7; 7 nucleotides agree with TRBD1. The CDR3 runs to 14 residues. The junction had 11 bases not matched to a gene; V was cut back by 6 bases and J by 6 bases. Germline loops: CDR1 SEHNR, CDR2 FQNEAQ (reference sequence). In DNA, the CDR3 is TGTGCCAGCAGACCTCCCGGCAGGGGGTCCGAGCAGTACTTC. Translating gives CASRPPGRGSEQYF.

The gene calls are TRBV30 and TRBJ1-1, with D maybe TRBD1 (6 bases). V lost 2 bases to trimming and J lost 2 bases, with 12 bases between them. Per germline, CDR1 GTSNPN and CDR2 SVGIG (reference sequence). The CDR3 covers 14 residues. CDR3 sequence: CAWSHSTGNTEAFF. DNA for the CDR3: TGTGCCTGGAGTCACTCGACAGGAAACACTGAAGCTTTCTTT.

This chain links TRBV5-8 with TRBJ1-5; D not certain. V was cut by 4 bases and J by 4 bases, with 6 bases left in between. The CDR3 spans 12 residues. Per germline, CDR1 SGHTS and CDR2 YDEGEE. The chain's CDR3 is CASSLINQPQHF. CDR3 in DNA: TGTGCCAGCAGCCTTATTAATCAGCCCCAGCATTTT.

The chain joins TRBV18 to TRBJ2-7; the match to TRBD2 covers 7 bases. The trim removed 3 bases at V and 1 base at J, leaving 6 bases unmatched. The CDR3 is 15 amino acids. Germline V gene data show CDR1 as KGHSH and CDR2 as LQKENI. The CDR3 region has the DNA TGTGCCAGCTCACCTAATAGCGGGCCGTCCTACGAGCAGTACTTC. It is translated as CASSPNSGPSYEQYF. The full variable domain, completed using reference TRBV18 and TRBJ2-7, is NAGVMQNPRHLVRRRGQEARLRCSPMKGHSHVYWYRQLPEEGLKFMVYLQKENIIDESGMPKERFSAEFPKEGPSILRIQQVVRGDSAAYFCASSPNSGPSYEQYFGPGTRLTVT.

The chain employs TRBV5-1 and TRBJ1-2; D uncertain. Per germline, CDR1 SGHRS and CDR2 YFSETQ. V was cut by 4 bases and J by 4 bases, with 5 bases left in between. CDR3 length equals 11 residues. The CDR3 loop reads CASSNLYGYTF. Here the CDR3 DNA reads TGCGCCAGCAGCAATCTCTATGGCTACACCTTC. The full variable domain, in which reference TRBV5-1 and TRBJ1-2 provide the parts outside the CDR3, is KAGVTQTPRYLIKTRGQQVTLSCSPISGHRSVSWYQQTPGQGLQFLFEYFSETQRNKGNFPGRFSGRQFSNSRSEMNVSTLELGDSALYLCASSNLYGYTFGSGTRLTVV.

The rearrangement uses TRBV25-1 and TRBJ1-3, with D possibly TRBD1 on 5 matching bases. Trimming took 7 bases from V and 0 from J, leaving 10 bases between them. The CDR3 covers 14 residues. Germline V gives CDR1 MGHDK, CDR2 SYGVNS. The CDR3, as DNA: TGTGCCAGCAAAACAGGTGGCTCTGGAAACACCATATATTTT. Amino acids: CASKTGGSGNTIYF.

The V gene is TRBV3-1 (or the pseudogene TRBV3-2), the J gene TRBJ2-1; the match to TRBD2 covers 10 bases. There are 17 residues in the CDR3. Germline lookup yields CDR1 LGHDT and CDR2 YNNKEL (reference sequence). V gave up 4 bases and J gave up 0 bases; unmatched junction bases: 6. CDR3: CASSRGASGSSYNEQFF. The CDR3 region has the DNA TGTGCCAGCAGCCGGGGGGCTAGCGGGAGCTCCTACAATGAGCAGTTCTTC.